Listed here are 14 T cell receptor beta chains from one sample, sequenced in a study of control samples from healthy donors and cancer patients. TCRdb keeps only in-frame clones here, not all; method: immunoSEQ multiplex PCR. The repertoire consists of about 130,000 clones, with 88% occurring once and the leading ten covering more than 2.5%. Source material: blood. The receptors come from a man aged 45-65 years in good health.

This clone showed up just a few times. The chain recombines TRBV13 with TRBJ1-2; maybe TRBD1 (6 bases). CDR1 is PRHDT, CDR2 FYEKMQ, per germline (reference sequence). The germline V and J ends were trimmed by 2 bases and 8 bases, with 12 bases remaining between them. The CDR3 has 13 amino acids. This CDR3 reads CASSLREQGGYTF. Written as DNA, the CDR3 is TGTGCCAGCAGCTTACGGGAACAGGGAGGCTACACCTTC.

The chain employs TRBV6-6 and TRBJ2-2; the D is unclear. Germline V lookup: CDR1 MNHNY, CDR2 SVGAGI (reference sequence). V lost 2 bases to trimming and J lost 4 bases, with 8 bases between them. The CDR3 is 14 residues long. The CDR3 loop reads CASSYTPGTGELFF. The CDR3 nucleotides read TGTGCCAGCAGTTACACCCCCGGCACCGGGGAGCTGTTTTTT.

The chain couples TRBV12-3 or TRBV12-4 to TRBJ2-7; no reliable D call. V dropped 3 bases and J dropped 6 bases, with 12 bases sitting between them. The CDR3 contains 13 residues. CDR3 in DNA: TGTGCCAGCAGTTTGTCAGGATACAGCGAGCAGTACTTC. Its protein is CASSLSGYSEQYF.

V usage is TRBV4-2 and J usage is TRBJ2-1; D is possibly TRBD1 or TRBD2 (5 bases each). V gave up 1 base and J gave up 4 bases, with 11 bases separating them. There are 15 residues in the CDR3. Germline assignment: CDR1 LGHNA and CDR2 YNFKEQ. Here the CDR3 DNA reads TGTGCCAGCAGCCAAGGGGACGGAATTTACAATGAGCAGTTCTTC. Amino acid sequence: CASSQGDGIYNEQFF.

The gene calls are TRBV30 and TRBJ1-4; possible D gene TRBD1, 5 bases. Germline V CDR1 and CDR2: GTSNPN, SVGIG (reference sequence). The CDR3 runs to 14 residues. Trimming stripped 3 bases from V and 6 bases from J, with 14 bases between. The CDR3 region has the DNA TGTGCCTGGAGCCCTCCCCAGGGAGATGAAAAACTGTTTTTT. It codes for CAWSPPQGDEKLFF. Filled out from reference TRBV30 and TRBJ1-4, the complete variable domain reads SQTIHQWPATLVQPVGSPLSLECTVEGTSNPNLYWYRQAAGRGLQLLFYSVGIGQISSEVPQNLSASRPQDRQFILSSKKLLLSDSGFYLCAWSPPQGDEKLFFGSGTQLSVL.

This clone was observed a handful of times. The chain joins TRBV11-3 to TRBJ2-3, with 9 bases lining up with TRBD1. Germline CDR1 SGHNT, CDR2 YENEEA. This CDR3 is 15 amino acids long. J was trimmed by 5 bases and V by 5 bases; bases with no gene match: 8. CDR3 residues: CASSARQGGRDTQYF. CDR3 in DNA: TGTGCCAGCAGCGCTCGACAGGGGGGACGAGATACGCAGTATTTT.

The chain uses TRBV19 and TRBJ2-2, with D possibly being TRBD2 (6 bases). V lost 5 bases, J lost 3 bases, and 10 bases lay in between. This CDR3 spans 14 amino acids. Germline V lookup: CDR1 LNHDA, CDR2 SQIVND (reference sequence). For the CDR3, the DNA is TGTGCCAGTAGTCCGGGGGTTCACACCGGGGAGCTGTTTTTT. Its protein product is CASSPGVHTGELFF.

The chain has TRBV7-9 and TRBJ1-1; tentatively, D is TRBD1 (5 bases). Germline CDR1 SEHNR, CDR2 FQNEAQ (reference sequence). The CDR3 covers 14 residues. V lost 0 bases, J lost 6 bases, and 11 bases lay in between. CDR3 region: CASSLAGGSAEAFF. DNA of the CDR3: TGTGCCAGCAGCTTAGCGGGGGGTTCGGCTGAAGCTTTCTTT.

This chain connects TRBV6-6 to TRBJ1-2; TRBD1 aligns across 10 bases. Looked up from germline, CDR1 is MNHNY and CDR2 is SVGAGI (reference sequence). The CDR3 length is 15 residues. V shed 6 bases and J 4 bases; nucleotides not matched to a gene: 8. The CDR3 loop is CASSEGQGPGYGYTF. The CDR3 coding sequence is TGTGCCAGCAGCGAGGGACAGGGGCCGGGCTATGGCTACACCTTC.

The CDR3 loop is CASRSRGGASYEQYF. The CDR3 nucleotides read TGTGCCAGCAGGTCTCGCGGGGGGGCCTCCTACGAGCAGTACTTC. J is TRBJ2-7 and V is TRBV6-5; TRBD2 agrees at 9 bases. From germline, CDR1 is MNHEY and CDR2 SVGAGI. V lost 6 bases, J lost 0 bases, and 6 bases stayed unmatched. The CDR3 consists of 15 residues.

The chain employs TRBV11-2 and TRBJ2-7, with 7 bases that match TRBD1. Germline V lookup: CDR1 SGHAT, CDR2 FQNNGV. There are 13 residues in the CDR3. The V segment lost 3 bases and the J segment 6 bases; nucleotides outside the gene matches: 5. The CDR3 DNA reads as TGTGCCAGCAGCTTGTTCCAGGGGGTCGAGCAGTACTTC. Its protein product is CASSLFQGVEQYF.

The J gene is TRBJ2-5, the V gene TRBV7-2, with D possibly being TRBD1 (5 bases). Germline V lookup: CDR1 SGHTA, CDR2 FQGNSA. V gave up 4 bases and J gave up 5 bases, with 20 bases separating them. CDR3 length: 16 amino acids. This CDR3 is CASSSTPGSPWETQYF. CDR3 DNA: TGTGCCAGCAGCTCTACCCCAGGGTCCCCATGGGAGACCCAGTACTTC.

Here the CDR3 DNA reads TGCGCCAGCAGCTCCCGACACCCTGGCACAGATACGCAGTATTTT. Translated: CASSSRHPGTDTQYF. This chain connects TRBV5-1 to TRBJ2-3; unclear D gene. V lost 3 bases and J lost 1, with 12 bases in between. Germline V lookup: CDR1 SGHRS, CDR2 YFSETQ. The CDR3 totals 15 residues.

The rearrangement links TRBV27 to TRBJ2-3; no clear D. The V gene's germline CDR1 is MNHEY and CDR2 SMNVEV (reference sequence). The CDR3 loop spans 15 amino acids. The V gene lost 4 bases and the J gene lost 1 base, with 12 bases spanning the gap. The CDR3 nucleotides read TGTGCCAGCAGTTCATTTTCCGGGCGCACAGATACGCAGTATTTT. Its translation is CASSSFSGRTDTQYF.